This TCR beta chain stems from a study of T cells in narcolepsy. The wider study: Patients with NT1 or NT2 and healthy control donors were enrolled. Findings and limits, study-wide: Some memory CD4+ repertoires had no autoreactive clone sequences.

Assay: immunoSEQ multiplex PCR; the TCRdb copy retains only in-frame clones and omits some. The repertoire holds fewer than 30,000 clones, with 65% to 90% as singletons. Regarding this clone: Its target is unknown.

The sample was memory (CD45RA-) CD4+ T cells from blood. The source is a human donor in good health.

The CDR3 bases are TGTGCCAGCAGTCAGAGGGGGGGCGCCTACAATGAGCAGTTCTTC. This translates into CASSQRGGAYNEQFF. The chain uses TRBV7-2 and TRBJ2-1; tentative D call: TRBD2 (7 bases). The ends were cut back, 6 bases at V and 2 bases at J, with 14 bases in the middle. Germline CDR1 SGHTA, CDR2 FQGNSA. The CDR3 contains 15 residues.